The 18 T cell receptor beta chains below come from one sample, sequenced in a study of blood T cell repertoires in COVID-19. Profiled with immunoSEQ multiplex PCR; TCRdb holds only in-frame clones, not every one. The profile shows over 50,000 clones, about 82% of them singletons. Sequencing was performed on PBMCs or T cells enriched from blood (not recorded which). The receptors were sampled from a woman in her 40s with acute COVID-19.

The chain combines TRBV4-2 with TRBJ1-3; D gene uncertain. Trimming left V 0 bases short and J 4 bases short, with 13 bases between. Germline V gives CDR1 LGHNA, CDR2 YNFKEQ. This CDR3 is 16 amino acids long. CDR3 coding DNA: TGTGCCAGCAGCCAAGAGGTAGGCGGTCCAGGAAACACCATATATTTT. As protein: CASSQEVGGPGNTIYF.

This chain uses TRBV6-5 with TRBJ1-3, with a possible D match to TRBD1 (5 bases). V dropped 6 bases and J dropped 3 bases, with 15 bases sitting between them. Germline CDR1 MNHEY, CDR2 SVGAGI. This CDR3 has 15 amino acids. Here the CDR3 DNA reads TGTGCCAGCAGCACTCGGACAAACGGTGGAAACACCATATATTTT. Its protein product is CASSTRTNGGNTIYF.

The genes are TRBV5-4 and TRBJ1-2; the match to TRBD1 covers 10 bases. The junction had 4 bases not matched to a gene; V was cut back by 0 bases and J by 2 bases. Per the germline V gene, CDR1 is SGHNT and CDR2 is YYREEE (reference sequence). The CDR3 length is 16 residues. The CDR3 DNA follows: TGTGCCAGCAGCTTGGCTAGACAGGGGGCCAACTATGGCTACACCTTC. This translates into CASSLARQGANYGYTF.

CDR3 region: CASSLQAEDEKLFF. The CDR3 DNA reads as TGCGCCAGCAGCTTGCAGGCAGAAGATGAAAAACTGTTTTTT. The rearrangement joins TRBV5-1 to TRBJ1-4; D call uncertain. Germline V gene sequence: CDR1 SGHRS, CDR2 YFSETQ. With 1 base removed from V and 6 bases from J, the gap between germline ends came to 10 bases. The CDR3 has 14 amino acids.

This clone has just one count. The V and J genes are TRBV29-1 and TRBJ1-5; D may be TRBD1 (6 bases). Germline V gene data show CDR1 as SQVTM and CDR2 as ANQGSEA. This CDR3 spans 14 amino acids. The germline V and J ends were trimmed by 4 bases and 0 bases, with 10 bases remaining between them. The CDR3 DNA sequence: TGCAGCGTTGGGGGACAATATAGCAATCAGCCCCAGCATTTT. Translated, it gives CSVGGQYSNQPQHF. Supplemented by reference TRBV29-1 and TRBJ1-5, the full variable domain reads SAVISQKPSRDICQRGTSLTIQCQVDSQVTMMFWYRQQPGQSLTLIATANQGSEATYESGFVIDKFPISRPNLTFSTLTVSNMSPEDSSIYLCSVGGQYSNQPQHFGDGTRLSIL.

This chain connects TRBV7-9 to TRBJ1-4; no clear D. Germline loops: CDR1 SEHNR, CDR2 FQNEAQ (reference sequence). Trimming took off 3 bases at V and 7 bases at J, with 9 bases between the two ends. This CDR3 is built from 13 residues. CDR3 in amino acids: CASSFGRSEKLFF. The CDR3, as DNA: TGTGCCAGCAGCTTCGGCAGGTCTGAAAAACTGTTTTTT. Full variable domain (outside the CDR3, taken from reference TRBV7-9 and TRBJ1-4): DTGVSQNPRHKITKRGQNVTFRCDPISEHNRLYWYRQTLGQGPEFLTYFQNEAQLEKSRLLSDRFSAERPKGSFSTLEIQRTEQGDSAMYLCASSFGRSEKLFFGSGTQLSVL.

The chain combines TRBV6-5 with TRBJ1-2; D is ambiguous. This CDR3 region has 15 residues. CDR1 and CDR2 (germline): MNHEY, SVGAGI. Trimming pared 5 bases from V and 4 bases from J, leaving 17 bases between. The CDR3 sequence is CASSKIPLNSYGYTF. The DNA for the CDR3 is TGTGCCAGCAGTAAAATCCCCTTAAACAGCTATGGCTACACCTTC.

The rearrangement joins TRBV5-1 to TRBJ2-2, with TRBD2 matching over 14 bases. V lost 3 bases, J lost 0 bases, and 4 bases stayed unmatched. Looked up from germline, CDR1 is SGHRS and CDR2 is YFSETQ. CDR3 length: 18 residues. For the CDR3, the DNA is TGCGCCAGCAGCTGGGGACTAGCGGGGGTCACGAACACCGGGGAGCTGTTTTTT. It encodes CASSWGLAGVTNTGELFF.

This chain uses TRBV13 with TRBJ1-5; 8 bases map to TRBD1. This CDR3 is built from 15 residues. Germline V gene sequence: CDR1 PRHDT, CDR2 FYEKMQ (reference sequence). The J segment lost 5 bases and the V segment lost 0 bases, leaving 3 bases of the junction unmatched. The CDR3 region has the DNA TGTGCCAGCAGCTTAGGATCAGGGGGCGATCAGCCCCAGCATTTT. This codes for CASSLGSGGDQPQHF.

The chain uses TRBV11-2 and TRBJ2-7, with TRBD1 matching 11 bases. V gave up 3 bases and J gave up 1 base; unmatched junction bases: 2. The CDR3 contains 15 residues. The germline V gene has CDR1 SGHAT and CDR2 FQNNGV. This chain's CDR3 is CASSFGQGASYEQYV. In DNA, the CDR3 is TGTGCCAGCAGCTTTGGACAGGGGGCGTCCTACGAGCAGTACGTC.

The chain has TRBV6-1 and TRBJ1-6; D unresolved. This CDR3 comprises 15 residues. V shed 2 bases and J shed 7 bases, with 12 bases lying between them. CDR1 and CDR2 from the germline V gene are MNHNS and SASEGT. CDR3 amino acids: CASSESRVPNSPLHF. CDR3 bases: TGTGCCAGCAGTGAAAGCCGGGTCCCAAATTCACCCCTCCACTTT.

The rearrangement links TRBV6-5 to TRBJ2-1; possible D gene TRBD2, 7 bases. This CDR3 is 15 amino acids long. V gave up 7 bases and J gave up 1 base, with 14 bases separating them. Germline V gene data show CDR1 as MNHEY and CDR2 as SVGAGI. CDR3 sequence: CASTLGGGSYNEQFF. In nucleotides, the CDR3 is TGTGCCAGCACCCTAGGGGGGGGATCCTACAATGAGCAGTTCTTC.

V is TRBV5-1 and J is TRBJ2-5; unclear D gene. CDR3 size: 14 residues. With 1 base removed from V and 1 base from J, the gap between germline ends came to 8 bases. Germline-derived CDR1 and CDR2 are SGHRS and YFSETQ. CDR3: CASSLQAAQETQYF. CDR3 nucleotides: TGCGCCAGCAGCTTGCAGGCAGCCCAAGAGACCCAGTACTTC.

J is TRBJ2-3 and V is TRBV5-5, with 7 bases matching TRBD1. With 2 bases clipped from V and 2 bases from J, the junction kept 5 bases outside the gene matches. The CDR3 length is 15 residues. Germline V lookup: CDR1 SGHKS, CDR2 YYEKEE (reference sequence). The CDR3 region is CASSLWTGPTDTQYF. Written as DNA, the CDR3 is TGTGCCAGCAGCTTATGGACAGGACCCACAGATACGCAGTATTTT.

V gene TRBV28 combines with J gene TRBJ1-4, with 8 bases identical to TRBD1. The CDR3 has 19 residues. Germline V lookup: CDR1 MDHEN, CDR2 SYDVKM. J lost 0 bases, V lost 4 bases, and 13 bases had no gene match. CDR3 protein: CASSSIRTGSVATNEKLFF. Here the CDR3 DNA reads TGTGCCAGCAGTTCAATTCGGACAGGGTCAGTCGCAACTAATGAAAAACTGTTTTTT.

The V and J genes are TRBV9 and TRBJ2-2; 10 bases are a match to TRBD1. The length of the CDR3 is 16 residues. J gave up 3 bases and V 4 bases, and 6 bases lay outside the gene matches. The germline CDR1 and CDR2 sequences are SGDLS and YYNGEE. The CDR3 protein is CASSPWDRGYTGELFF. In DNA form, the CDR3 reads TGTGCCAGCAGCCCTTGGGACAGGGGATACACCGGGGAGCTGTTTTTT.

The chain recombines TRBV6-5 with TRBJ1-3, with 9 bases matching TRBD1. The trim removed 5 bases at V and 8 bases at J, leaving 7 bases unmatched. Per the germline V gene, CDR1 is MNHEY and CDR2 is SVGAGI. The CDR3 covers 14 residues. CDR3 sequence reads: CASSQGQGVDTIYF. The CDR3, as DNA: TGTGCCAGCAGTCAGGGACAGGGAGTTGACACCATATATTTT.

This chain uses TRBV27 with TRBJ2-6; D gene unclear. Germline lookup yields CDR1 MNHEY and CDR2 SMNVEV (reference sequence). The ends were cut back, 3 bases at V and 0 bases at J, with 3 bases in the middle. The CDR3 loop spans 14 amino acids. CDR3 DNA: TGTGCCAGCAGTTTTAGCTCTGGGGCCAACGTCCTGACTTTC. Translating gives CASSFSSGANVLTF.